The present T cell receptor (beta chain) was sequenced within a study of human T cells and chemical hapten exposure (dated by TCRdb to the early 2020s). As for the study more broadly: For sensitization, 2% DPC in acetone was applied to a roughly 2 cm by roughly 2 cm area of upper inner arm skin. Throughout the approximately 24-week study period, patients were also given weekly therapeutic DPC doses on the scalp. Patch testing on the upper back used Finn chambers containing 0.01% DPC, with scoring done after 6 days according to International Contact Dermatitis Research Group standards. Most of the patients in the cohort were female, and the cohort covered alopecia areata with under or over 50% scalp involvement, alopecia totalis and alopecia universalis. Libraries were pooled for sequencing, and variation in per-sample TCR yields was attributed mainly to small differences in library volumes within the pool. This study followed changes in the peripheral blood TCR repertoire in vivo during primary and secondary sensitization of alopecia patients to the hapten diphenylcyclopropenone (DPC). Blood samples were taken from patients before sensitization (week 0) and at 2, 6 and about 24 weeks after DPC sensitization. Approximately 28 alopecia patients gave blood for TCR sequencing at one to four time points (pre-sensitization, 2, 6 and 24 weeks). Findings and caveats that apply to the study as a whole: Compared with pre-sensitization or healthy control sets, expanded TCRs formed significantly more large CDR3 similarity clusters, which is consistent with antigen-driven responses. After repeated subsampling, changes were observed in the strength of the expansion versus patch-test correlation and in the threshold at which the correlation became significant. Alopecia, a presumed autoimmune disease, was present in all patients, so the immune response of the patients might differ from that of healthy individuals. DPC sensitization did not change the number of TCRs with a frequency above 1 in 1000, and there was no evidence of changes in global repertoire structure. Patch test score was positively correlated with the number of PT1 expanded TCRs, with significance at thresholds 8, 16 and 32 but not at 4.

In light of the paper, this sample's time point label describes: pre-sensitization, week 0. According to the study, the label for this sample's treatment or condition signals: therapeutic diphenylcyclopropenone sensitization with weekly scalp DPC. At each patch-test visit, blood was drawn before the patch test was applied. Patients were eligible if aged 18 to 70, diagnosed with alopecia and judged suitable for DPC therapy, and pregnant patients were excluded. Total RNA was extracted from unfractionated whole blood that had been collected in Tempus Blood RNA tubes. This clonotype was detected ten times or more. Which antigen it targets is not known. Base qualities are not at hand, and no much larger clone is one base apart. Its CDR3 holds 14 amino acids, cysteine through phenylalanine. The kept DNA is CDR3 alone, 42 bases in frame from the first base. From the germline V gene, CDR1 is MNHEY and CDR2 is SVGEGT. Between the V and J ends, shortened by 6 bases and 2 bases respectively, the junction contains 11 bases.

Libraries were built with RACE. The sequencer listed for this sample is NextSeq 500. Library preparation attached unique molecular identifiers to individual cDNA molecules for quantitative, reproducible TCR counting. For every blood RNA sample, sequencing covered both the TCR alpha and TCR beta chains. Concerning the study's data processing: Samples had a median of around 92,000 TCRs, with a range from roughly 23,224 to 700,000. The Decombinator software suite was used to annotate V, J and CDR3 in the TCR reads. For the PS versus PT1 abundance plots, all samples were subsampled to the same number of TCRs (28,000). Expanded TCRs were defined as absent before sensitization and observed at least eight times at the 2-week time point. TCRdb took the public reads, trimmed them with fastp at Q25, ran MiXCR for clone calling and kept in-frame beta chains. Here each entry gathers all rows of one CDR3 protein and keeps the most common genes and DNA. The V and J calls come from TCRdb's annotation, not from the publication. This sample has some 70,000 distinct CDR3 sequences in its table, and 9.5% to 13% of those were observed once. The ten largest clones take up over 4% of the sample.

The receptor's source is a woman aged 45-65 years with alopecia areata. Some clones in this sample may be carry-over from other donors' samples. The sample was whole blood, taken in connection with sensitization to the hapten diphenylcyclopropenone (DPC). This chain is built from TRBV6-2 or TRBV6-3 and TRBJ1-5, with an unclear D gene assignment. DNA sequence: TGTGCCAGCAGCCGAGGATGGGGCAATCAGCCCCAGCATTTT. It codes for CASSRGWGNQPQHF.